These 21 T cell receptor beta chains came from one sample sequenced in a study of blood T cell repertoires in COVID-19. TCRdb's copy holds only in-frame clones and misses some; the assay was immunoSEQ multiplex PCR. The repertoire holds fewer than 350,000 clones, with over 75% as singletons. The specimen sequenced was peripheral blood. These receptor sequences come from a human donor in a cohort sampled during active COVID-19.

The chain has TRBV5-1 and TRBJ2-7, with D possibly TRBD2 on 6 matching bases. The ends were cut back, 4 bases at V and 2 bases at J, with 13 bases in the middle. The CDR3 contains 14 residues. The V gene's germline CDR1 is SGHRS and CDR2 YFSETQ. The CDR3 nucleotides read TGCGCCAGCAGCACGGGCGGGACTCCCTACGAGCAGTACTTC. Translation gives CASSTGGTPYEQYF.

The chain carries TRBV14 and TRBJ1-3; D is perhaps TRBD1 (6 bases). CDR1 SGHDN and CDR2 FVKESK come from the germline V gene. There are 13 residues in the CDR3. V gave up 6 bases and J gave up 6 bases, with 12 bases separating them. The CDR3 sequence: CASRKQGTNTIYF. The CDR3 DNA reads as TGTGCCAGCAGGAAACAGGGTACAAACACCATATATTTT.

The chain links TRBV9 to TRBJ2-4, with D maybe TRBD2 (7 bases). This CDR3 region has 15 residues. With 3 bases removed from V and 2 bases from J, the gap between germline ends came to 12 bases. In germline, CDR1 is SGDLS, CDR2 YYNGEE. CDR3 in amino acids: CASSAGGGSKNIQYF. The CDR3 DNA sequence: TGTGCCAGCAGCGCGGGCGGGGGCTCCAAAAACATTCAGTACTTC.

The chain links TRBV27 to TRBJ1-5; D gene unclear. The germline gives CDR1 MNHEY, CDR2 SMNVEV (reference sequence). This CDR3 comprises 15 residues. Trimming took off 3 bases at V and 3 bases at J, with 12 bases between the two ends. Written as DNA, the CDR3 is TGTGCCAGCAGTTTGGAGGGCATCGACAATCAGCCCCAGCATTTT. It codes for CASSLEGIDNQPQHF.

As DNA, the CDR3 is TGTGCCAGCAGTTCCGCGGGGGGTGGGGAGCAGTTCTTC. Protein product: CASSSAGGGEQFF. The genes are TRBV6-5 and TRBJ2-1; 8 bases fit TRBD2. The CDR3 is 13 amino acids. Germline lookup yields CDR1 MNHEY and CDR2 SVGAGI. V shed 4 bases and J 10 bases; nucleotides not matched to a gene: 6.

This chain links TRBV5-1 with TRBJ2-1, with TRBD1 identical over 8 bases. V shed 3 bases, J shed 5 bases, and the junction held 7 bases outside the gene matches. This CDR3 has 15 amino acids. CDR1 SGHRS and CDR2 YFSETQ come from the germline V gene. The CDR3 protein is CASSSRDRSDNEQFF. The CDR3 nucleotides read TGCGCCAGCAGCTCCCGGGACAGGTCCGACAATGAGCAGTTCTTC.

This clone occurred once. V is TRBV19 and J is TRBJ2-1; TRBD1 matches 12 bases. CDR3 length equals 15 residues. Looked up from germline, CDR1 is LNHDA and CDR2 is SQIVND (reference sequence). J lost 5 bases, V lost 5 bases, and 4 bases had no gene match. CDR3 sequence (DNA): TGTGCCAGTAGTCCGGGACAGGGGGCCGACAATGAGCAGTTCTTC. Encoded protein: CASSPGQGADNEQFF.

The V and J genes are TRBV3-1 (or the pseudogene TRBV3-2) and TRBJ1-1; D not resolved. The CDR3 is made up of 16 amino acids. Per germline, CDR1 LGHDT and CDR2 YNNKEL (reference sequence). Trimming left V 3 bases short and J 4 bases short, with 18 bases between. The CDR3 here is CASSQVTPRSTTEAFF. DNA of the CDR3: TGTGCCAGCAGCCAGGTCACCCCCCGGAGCACCACTGAAGCTTTCTTT.

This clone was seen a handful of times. The CDR3 sequence: CASSSTGGNQPQHF. CDR3 DNA sequence: TGCGCCAGCAGCTCTACAGGGGGCAATCAGCCCCAGCATTTT. The V gene is TRBV5-1, the J gene TRBJ1-5; 7 bases match TRBD1. The CDR3 is 14 residues long. In germline, CDR1 is SGHRS, CDR2 YFSETQ. With 3 bases clipped from V and 2 bases from J, the junction kept 2 bases outside the gene matches.

The CDR3 sequence is CASSLAPYGTGGYEQYF. CDR3 sequence (DNA): TGTGCCAGCAGCTTAGCCCCCTACGGGACAGGGGGTTACGAGCAGTACTTC. This chain joins TRBV7-8 and TRBJ2-7; 11 nucleotides match TRBD1. The CDR3 covers 17 residues. Germline CDR1 reads SGHVS; CDR2 reads FQNEAQ. After removal of 0 bases from V and 4 bases from J, the junction contained 8 bases not matched to a gene.

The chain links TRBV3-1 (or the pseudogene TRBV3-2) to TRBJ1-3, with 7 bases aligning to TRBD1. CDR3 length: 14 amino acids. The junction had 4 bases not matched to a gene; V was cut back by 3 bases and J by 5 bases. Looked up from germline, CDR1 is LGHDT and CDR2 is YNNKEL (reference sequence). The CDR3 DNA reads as TGTGCCAGCAGCCAGAGGGACAGTCGAAACACCATATATTTT. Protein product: CASSQRDSRNTIYF.

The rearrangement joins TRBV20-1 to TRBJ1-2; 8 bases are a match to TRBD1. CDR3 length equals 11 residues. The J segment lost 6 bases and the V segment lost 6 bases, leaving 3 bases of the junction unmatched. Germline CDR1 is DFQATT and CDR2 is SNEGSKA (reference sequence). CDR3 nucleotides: TGCAGTGCCAAGACAGGGGATGGCTACACCTTC. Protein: CSAKTGDGYTF.

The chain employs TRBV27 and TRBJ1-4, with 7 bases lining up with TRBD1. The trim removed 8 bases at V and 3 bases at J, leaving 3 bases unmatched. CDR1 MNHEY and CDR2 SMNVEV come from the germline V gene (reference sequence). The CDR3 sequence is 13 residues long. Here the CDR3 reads CASRDSPNEKLFF. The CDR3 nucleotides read TGTGCCAGCCGGGACAGCCCTAATGAAAAACTGTTTTTT.

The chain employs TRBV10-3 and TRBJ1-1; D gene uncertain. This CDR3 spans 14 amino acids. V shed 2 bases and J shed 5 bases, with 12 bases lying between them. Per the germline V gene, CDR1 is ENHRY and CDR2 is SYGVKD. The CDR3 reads CAISESRGMTEAFF. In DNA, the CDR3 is TGTGCCATCAGTGAGAGTCGAGGAATGACTGAAGCTTTCTTT.

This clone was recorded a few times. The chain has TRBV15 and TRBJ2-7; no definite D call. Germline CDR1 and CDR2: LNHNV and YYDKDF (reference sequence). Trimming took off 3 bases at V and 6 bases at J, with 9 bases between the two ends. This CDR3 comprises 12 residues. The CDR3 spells CATSSGSSEQYF. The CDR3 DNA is TGTGCCACCAGCAGTGGCAGTTCCGAGCAGTACTTC.

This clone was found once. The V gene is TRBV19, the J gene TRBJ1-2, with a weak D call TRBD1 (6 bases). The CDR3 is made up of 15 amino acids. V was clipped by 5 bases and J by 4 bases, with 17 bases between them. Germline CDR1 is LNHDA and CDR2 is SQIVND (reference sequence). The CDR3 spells CASSLGQTTLYGYTF. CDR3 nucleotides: TGTGCCAGTAGTCTCGGACAGACAACCCTCTATGGCTACACCTTC.

As DNA, the CDR3 is TGTGCCAGCAGCTTACGGGGGTTTACGAATGAAAAACTGTTTTTT. As protein: CASSLRGFTNEKLFF. This chain uses TRBV11-2 with TRBJ1-4, with D possibly TRBD1 on 5 matching bases. V was cut by 2 bases and J by 5 bases, with 12 bases left in between. The CDR3 covers 15 residues. Germline V gene sequence: CDR1 SGHAT, CDR2 FQNNGV.

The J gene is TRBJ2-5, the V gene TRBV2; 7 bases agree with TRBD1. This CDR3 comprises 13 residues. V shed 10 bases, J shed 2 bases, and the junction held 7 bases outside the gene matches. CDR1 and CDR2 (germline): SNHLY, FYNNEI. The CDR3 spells CATLIQGQETQYF. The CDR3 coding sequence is TGTGCCACCCTAATACAGGGGCAAGAGACCCAGTACTTC.

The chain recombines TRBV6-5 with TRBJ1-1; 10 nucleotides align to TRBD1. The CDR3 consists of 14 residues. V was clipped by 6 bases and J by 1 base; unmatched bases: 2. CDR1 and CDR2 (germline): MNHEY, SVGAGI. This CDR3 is CASRGTGANTEAFF. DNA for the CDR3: TGTGCCAGCAGGGGGACAGGGGCGAACACTGAAGCTTTCTTT.

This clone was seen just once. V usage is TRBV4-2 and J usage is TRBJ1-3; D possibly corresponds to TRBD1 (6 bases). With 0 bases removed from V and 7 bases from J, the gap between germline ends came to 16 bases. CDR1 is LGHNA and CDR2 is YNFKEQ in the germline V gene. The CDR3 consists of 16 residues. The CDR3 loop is CASSQDQRGASNTIYF. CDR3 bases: TGTGCCAGCAGCCAAGATCAGCGGGGGGCCTCCAACACCATATATTTT.

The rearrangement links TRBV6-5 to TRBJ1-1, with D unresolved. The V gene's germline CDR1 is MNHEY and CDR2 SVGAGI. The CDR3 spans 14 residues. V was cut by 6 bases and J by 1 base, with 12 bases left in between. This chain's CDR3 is CASRTFAENTEAFF. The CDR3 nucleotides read TGTGCCAGCAGGACCTTCGCGGAGAACACTGAAGCTTTCTTT.